One sample yielded the 28 T cell receptor beta chains listed below, sequenced in a study of lymphopenia after photon versus proton radiotherapy. Repertoires were generated with immunoSEQ multiplex PCR, while TCRdb's copy carries only in-frame clones and drops some. The sample holds 150,000 or so clones, less than 90% seen once. The sequenced sample was peripheral blood, obtained from a patient treated with photon-based radiotherapy. These receptors were taken from a man aged 45-60 years with gastric cancer.

The genes are TRBV7-9 and TRBJ2-7; TRBD1 agrees at 7 bases. The CDR3 totals 13 residues. V lost 2 bases and J lost 3; bases outside the gene matches: 1. The V gene's germline CDR1 is SEHNR and CDR2 FQNEAQ (reference sequence). Here the CDR3 reads CASSLRTGYEQYF. In DNA, the CDR3 is TGTGCCAGCAGCTTAAGGACAGGCTACGAGCAGTACTTC.

This chain connects TRBV28 to TRBJ2-3, with 7 bases lining up with TRBD2. The ends lost 5 bases at V and 5 bases at J; junction bases unmatched: 13. The V gene's germline CDR1 is MDHEN and CDR2 SYDVKM. The CDR3 is 16 residues long. The CDR3 region is CASSTPSGEGLDTQYF. CDR3 coding DNA: TGTGCCAGCAGTACCCCCAGCGGGGAGGGGTTAGATACGCAGTATTTT.

The chain recombines TRBV19 with TRBJ2-7; D possibly matches TRBD1 or TRBD2 (5 bases each). With 3 bases removed from V and 2 bases from J, the gap between germline ends came to 14 bases. This CDR3 has 15 amino acids. Germline loops: CDR1 LNHDA, CDR2 SQIVND (reference sequence). Written as DNA, the CDR3 is TGTGCCAGTAGTATGGGGCTAGCCGAGACCTACGAGCAGTACTTC. This translates into CASSMGLAETYEQYF.

V usage is TRBV4-3 and J usage is TRBJ1-1, with D unresolved. V shed 0 bases and J shed 11 bases, with 13 bases lying between them. Germline V gene lookup returns CDR1 LGHNA and CDR2 YSLEER. This CDR3 region has 13 residues. CDR3 region: CASSQEGGGNAFF. CDR3 nucleotides: TGCGCCAGCAGCCAAGAGGGAGGAGGGAACGCTTTCTTT.

The chain couples TRBV7-7 to TRBJ2-5, with no clear D. Trimming left V 2 bases short and J 2 bases short, with 9 bases between. This CDR3 spans 14 amino acids. Germline CDR1 SSHAT, CDR2 FNYEAQ (reference sequence). In DNA form, the CDR3 reads TGTGCCAGCAGCTTATCCGCCGGGCAAGAGACCCAGTACTTC. Translating gives CASSLSAGQETQYF.

V and J are TRBV19 and TRBJ1-1, with 7 bases that match TRBD1. The J segment lost 5 bases and the V segment lost 9 bases, leaving 12 bases of the junction unmatched. This CDR3 contains 14 residues. CDR1 and CDR2 from the germline V gene are LNHDA and SQIVND (reference sequence). The CDR3 here is CASTDRTSRTEAFF. The CDR3, as DNA: TGTGCCAGCACGGACAGGACGTCCAGGACTGAAGCTTTCTTT.

The genes are TRBV18 and TRBJ1-2; D possibly corresponds to TRBD1 (6 bases). The CDR3 has 16 amino acids. The germline CDR1 and CDR2 sequences are KGHSH and LQKENI. V lost 0 bases to trimming and J lost 2 bases, with 13 bases between them. CDR3 region: CASSPPVAQGNYGYTF. The CDR3 DNA reads as TGTGCCAGCTCACCACCAGTAGCCCAGGGGAACTATGGCTACACCTTC.

The chain links TRBV19 to TRBJ2-3, with a possible D match to TRBD2 (6 bases). The CDR3 has 16 residues. Between the trimmed V and J ends, which lost 6 bases and 1 base, there was a span of 17 bases. Germline assignment: CDR1 LNHDA and CDR2 SQIVND (reference sequence). CDR3 in DNA: TGTGCCAGTAGATTGGGACGGGAGTGGGGCACAGATACGCAGTATTTT. Translation: CASRLGREWGTDTQYF.

This clone was detected a few times. The chain couples TRBV9 to TRBJ1-5; tentative D call: TRBD1 (6 bases). The V and J ends lost 4 bases and 5 bases respectively, with 16 bases between them. Germline V gene data show CDR1 as SGDLS and CDR2 as YYNGEE. This CDR3 region has 15 residues. The CDR3, as DNA: TGTGCCAGCAGCCCCGGACGAAACAGGGATCAGCCCCAGCATTTT. This translates into CASSPGRNRDQPQHF. Variable domain in full (rest from reference TRBV9 and TRBJ1-5): DSGVTQTPKHLITATGQRVTLRCSPRSGDLSVYWYQQSLDQGLQFLIQYYNGEERAKGNILERFSAQQFPDLHSELNLSSLELGDSALYFCASSPGRNRDQPQHFGDGTRLSIL.

This sequence joins TRBV6-1 and TRBJ2-4; 8 bases are shared with TRBD1. This CDR3 has 16 residues. Germline CDR1 is MNHNS and CDR2 is SASEGT. V dropped 0 bases and J dropped 6; count of bases not matched to a gene: 7. In DNA form, the CDR3 reads TGTGCCAGCAGTGAAGCGCTTCAGGGGGCGACAAACATTCAGTACTTC. Translating it yields CASSEALQGATNIQYF.

The chain joins TRBV10-3 to TRBJ2-5; D is possibly TRBD2 (5 bases). Germline V gives CDR1 ENHRY, CDR2 SYGVKD. The CDR3 extends over 13 amino acids. Deletions cut 8 bases from V and 0 bases from J, with 10 bases between. The CDR3 reads CAIGKRNQETQYF. For the CDR3, the DNA is TGTGCCATCGGGAAGCGGAACCAAGAGACCCAGTACTTC.

The chain couples TRBV11-2 to TRBJ2-3; the D is unclear. V was trimmed by 5 bases and J by 7 bases, leaving 13 bases between them. CDR1 and CDR2 (germline): SGHAT, FQNNGV. The CDR3 is made up of 13 amino acids. The CDR3 reads CASSRPDGYTQYF. The CDR3 bases are TGTGCCAGCAGCCGTCCCGATGGGTATACGCAGTATTTT.

The rearrangement links TRBV7-2 to TRBJ2-5; perhaps TRBD2 as D (6 bases). Trimming shortened V by 4 bases and J by 3 bases, and 15 bases separated the two germline ends. This CDR3 has 15 amino acids. Germline lookup yields CDR1 SGHTA and CDR2 FQGNSA. The CDR3 region is CASSSLGSMKETQYF. DNA of the CDR3: TGTGCCAGCAGCTCCCTCGGGAGTATGAAAGAGACCCAGTACTTC.

The chain links TRBV4-2 to TRBJ1-3; no firm D call. In germline, CDR1 is LGHNA, CDR2 YNFKEQ. CDR3 length: 15 residues. Trimming took 2 bases from V and 0 from J, leaving 8 bases between them. The CDR3 here is CASSQIDTSGNTIYF. The CDR3 bases are TGTGCCAGCAGCCAAATTGACACCTCTGGAAACACCATATATTTT.

The rearrangement joins TRBV7-2 to TRBJ2-1; either TRBD1 or TRBD2 may fit D (7 bases each). The CDR3 covers 15 residues. The V gene lost 5 bases and the J gene lost 9 bases, with 20 bases spanning the gap. Germline-derived CDR1 and CDR2 are SGHTA and FQGNSA. The CDR3 DNA follows: TGTGCCAGCAGCCTGGAGGGGGCTAGCGGAGGTGAGCAGTTCTTC. The encoded protein is CASSLEGASGGEQFF.

V and J are TRBV5-1 and TRBJ1-1; TRBD1 might be the D (6 bases). The length of the CDR3 is 15 residues. V was trimmed by 4 bases and J by 2 bases, leaving 15 bases between them. Germline lookup yields CDR1 SGHRS and CDR2 YFSETQ. The CDR3 nucleotides read TGCGCCAGCAGCCTTCGAGGGGGAACTAACACTGAAGCTTTCTTT. Protein product: CASSLRGGTNTEAFF.

The chain carries TRBV7-2 and TRBJ2-2, with 7 bases aligning to TRBD2. J was trimmed by 0 bases and V by 7 bases; bases with no gene match: 5. The CDR3 spans 15 residues. Germline loops: CDR1 SGHTA, CDR2 FQGNSA. CDR3 sequence: CASTTSASNTGELFF. The CDR3, as DNA: TGTGCCAGCACCACTAGCGCATCGAACACCGGGGAGCTGTTTTTT. The full variable domain, with the rest looked up from reference TRBV7-2 and TRBJ2-2, is GAGVSQSPSNKVTEKGKDVELRCDPISGHTALYWYRQSLGQGLEFLIYFQGNSAPDKSGLPSDRFSAERTGGSVSTLTIQRTQQEDSAVYLCASTTSASNTGELFFGEGSRLTVL.

The chain joins TRBV20-1 to TRBJ2-5; D not resolved. From germline, CDR1 is DFQATT and CDR2 SNEGSKA (reference sequence). V was shortened by 5 bases and J by 5 bases, with 9 bases between the two germline ends. The CDR3 spans 11 residues. CDR3 sequence reads: CSAGSGETQYF. The CDR3 DNA reads as TGCAGTGCTGGATCCGGGGAGACCCAGTACTTC.

J is TRBJ2-1 and V is TRBV20-1, with D tentatively TRBD1 (5 bases). The V end was cut by 6 bases, the J end by 7 bases, with 10 bases between. The CDR3 contains 11 residues. Germline V gene data show CDR1 as DFQATT and CDR2 as SNEGSKA (reference sequence). CDR3 DNA sequence: TGCAGTGCAACAGGAGTAAATGAGCAGTTCTTC. It yields the protein CSATGVNEQFF.

This clone has just one count. The gene calls are TRBV5-4 and TRBJ2-5; 10 bases agree with TRBD2. Losses at the gene ends were 3 bases for V and 2 bases for J; bases not matched to a gene: 4. The CDR3 has 15 residues. Germline V lookup: CDR1 SGHNT, CDR2 YYREEE (reference sequence). CDR3 nucleotides: TGTGCCAGCAGCTCGCAGACTAGCGGGCAAGAGACCCAGTACTTC. As protein: CASSSQTSGQETQYF. The whole variable domain, remainder taken from reference TRBV5-4 and TRBJ2-5, is ETGVTQSPTHLIKTRGQQVTLRCSSQSGHNTVSWYQQALGQGPQFIFQYYREEENGRGNFPPRFSGLQFPNYSSELNVNALELDDSALYLCASSSQTSGQETQYFGPGTRLLVL.

The chain carries TRBV5-6 and TRBJ2-5, with D hard to call. The germline V and J ends were trimmed by 4 bases and 9 bases, with 13 bases remaining between them. From germline, CDR1 is SGHDT and CDR2 YYEEEE. CDR3 length equals 12 residues. CDR3 loop: CASSVASLAQYF. CDR3 DNA: TGTGCCAGCAGCGTAGCCTCGTTGGCCCAGTACTTC.

The table lists this clone with a few counts. This chain links TRBV6-6 with TRBJ1-5, with TRBD1 as a possible D gene (6 bases). V lost 11 bases and J 0 bases, leaving 14 bases between the germline ends. This CDR3 has 14 residues. Per germline, CDR1 MNHNY and CDR2 SVGAGI (reference sequence). CDR3 nucleotides: TGTGCCGTCTGGGGGGCTTATAGCAATCAGCCCCAGCATTTT. Its translation is CAVWGAYSNQPQHF.

The CDR3 DNA follows: TGTGCCAGCAGTTTATTGGAAAGGGGCGGGGAGCTGTTTTTT. It codes for CASSLLERGGELFF. V usage is TRBV27 and J usage is TRBJ2-2, with D possibly being TRBD1 (5 bases). The CDR3 totals 14 residues. V lost 1 base and J 7 bases, leaving 10 bases between the germline ends. Germline V lookup: CDR1 MNHEY, CDR2 SMNVEV (reference sequence).

The chain links TRBV25-1 to TRBJ1-1, with D possibly matching TRBD1 (6 bases). Germline CDR1 reads MGHDK; CDR2 reads SYGVNS. Trimming shortened V by 4 bases and J by 11 bases, and 20 bases separated the two germline ends. This CDR3 is built from 14 residues. The CDR3 region has the DNA TGTGCCAGCAGTGGGGATCGGGGGCAAATTCAGGCTTTCTTT. Amino acids: CASSGDRGQIQAFF.

The chain joins TRBV5-4 to TRBJ1-2; 7 positions agree with TRBD1. Germline V CDR1 and CDR2: SGHNT, YYREEE (reference sequence). V lost 0 bases to trimming and J lost 1 base; unmatched junction nucleotides: 3. CDR3 length equals 15 residues. In DNA, the CDR3 is TGTGCCAGCAGCTTGGTGGGGACAGATAACTATGGCTACACCTTC. This gives the protein CASSLVGTDNYGYTF.

The chain recombines TRBV10-3 with TRBJ1-1; possible D gene TRBD1, 5 bases. CDR3 length equals 17 residues. CDR1 ENHRY and CDR2 SYGVKD come from the germline V gene. V was cut by 0 bases and J by 8 bases, with 22 bases left in between. The CDR3 region is CAISESIILLGWGEAFF. CDR3 DNA sequence: TGTGCCATCAGTGAGTCGATCATCCTGTTAGGGTGGGGGGAAGCTTTCTTT.

The rearrangement links TRBV7-2 to TRBJ2-7, with D tentatively TRBD2 (5 bases). The germline V gene encodes CDR1 SGHTA and CDR2 FQGNSA. The CDR3 is made up of 12 amino acids. Trimming shortened V by 2 bases and J by 6 bases, and 8 bases separated the two germline ends. This chain's CDR3 is CASSLSEGEQYF. DNA for the CDR3: TGTGCCAGCAGCTTAAGCGAGGGCGAGCAGTACTTC.

The chain uses TRBV18 and TRBJ1-1; 9 nucleotides agree with TRBD1. CDR1 and CDR2 from the germline V gene are KGHSH and LQKENI. This CDR3 has 16 amino acids. With 3 bases clipped from V and 1 base from J, the junction kept 6 bases outside the gene matches. For the CDR3, the DNA is TGTGCCAGCTCACCCACCAAGGACAGGGGGAACACTGAAGCTTTCTTT. Its protein product is CASSPTKDRGNTEAFF.